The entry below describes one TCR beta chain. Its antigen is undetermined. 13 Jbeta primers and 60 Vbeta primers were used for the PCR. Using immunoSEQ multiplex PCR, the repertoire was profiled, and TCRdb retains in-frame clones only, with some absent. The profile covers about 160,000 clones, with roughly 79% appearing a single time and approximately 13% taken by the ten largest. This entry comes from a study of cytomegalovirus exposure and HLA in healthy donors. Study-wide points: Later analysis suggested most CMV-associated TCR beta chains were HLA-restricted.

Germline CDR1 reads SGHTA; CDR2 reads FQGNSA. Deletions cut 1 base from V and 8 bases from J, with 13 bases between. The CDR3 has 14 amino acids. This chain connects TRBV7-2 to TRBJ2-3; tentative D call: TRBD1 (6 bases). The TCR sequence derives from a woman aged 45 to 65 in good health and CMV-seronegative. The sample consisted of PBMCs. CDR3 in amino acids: CASSLGRGGGTQYF. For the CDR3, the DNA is TGTGCCAGCAGCTTAGGCAGGGGTGGAGGTACGCAGTATTTT.